This T cell receptor beta chain was found in a study of blood T cell repertoires in COVID-19. The wider study: Whether acute or convalescent, the COVID-19 samples came from the United States, Italy and Spain. In each case, the material was cDNA or gDNA derived from T cells, B-cell-depleted T cells, or PBMCs.

TCRdb's copy holds only in-frame clones and misses some; the assay was immunoSEQ multiplex PCR. The sample yields fewer than 400,000 clones, 85% to 90% seen once. Adults between roughly 18 and 95 years of age took part from some 25 US areas. Before being deemed recovered, Cohort 3 donors had two negative PCRs, clearance, or symptom resolution. Germline V lookup: CDR1 SGHKS, CDR2 YYEKEE (reference sequence). The CDR3 runs to 14 residues. Trimming removed 0 bases from V and 7 bases from J, with 11 bases in between. The material sequenced was PBMCs or T cells enriched from blood (not recorded which). This clonotype was sampled from a woman between 50 and 59 years old who had recovered from COVID-19. J is TRBJ2-1 and V is TRBV5-5, with D perhaps matching TRBD1 (5 bases). The CDR3 protein is CASSLVGRANEQFF. CDR3 nucleotide sequence: TGTGCCAGCAGCTTGGTAGGCAGGGCAAATGAGCAGTTCTTC.